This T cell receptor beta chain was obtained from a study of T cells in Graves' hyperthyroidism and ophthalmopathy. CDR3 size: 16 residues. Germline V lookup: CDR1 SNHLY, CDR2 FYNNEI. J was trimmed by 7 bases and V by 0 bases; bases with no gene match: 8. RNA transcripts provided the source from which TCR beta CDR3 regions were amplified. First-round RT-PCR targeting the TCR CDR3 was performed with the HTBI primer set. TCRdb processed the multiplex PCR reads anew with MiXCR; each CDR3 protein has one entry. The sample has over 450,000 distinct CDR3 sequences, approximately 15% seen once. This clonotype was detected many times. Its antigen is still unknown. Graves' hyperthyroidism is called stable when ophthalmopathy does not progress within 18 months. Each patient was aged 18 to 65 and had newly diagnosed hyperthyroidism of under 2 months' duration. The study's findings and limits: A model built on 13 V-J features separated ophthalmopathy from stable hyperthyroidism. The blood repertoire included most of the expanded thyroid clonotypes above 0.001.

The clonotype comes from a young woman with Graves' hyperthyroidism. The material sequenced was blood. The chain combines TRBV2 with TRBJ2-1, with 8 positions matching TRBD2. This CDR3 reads CASSEAFAGGRNEQFF. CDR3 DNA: TGTGCCAGCAGTGAAGCTTTTGCGGGAGGAAGGAATGAGCAGTTCTTC. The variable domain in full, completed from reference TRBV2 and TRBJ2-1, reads EPEVTQTPSHQVTQMGQEVILRCVPISNHLYFYWYRQILGQKVEFLVSFYNNEISEKSEIFDDQFSVERPDGSNFTLKIRSTKLEDSAMYFCASSEAFAGGRNEQFFGPGTRLTVL.